This is a list of T cell receptor beta chains from one sample in a study of PD-1 blockade in classical Hodgkin lymphoma. Libraries were prepared by immunoSEQ multiplex PCR; TCRdb keeps only in-frame clonotypes and omits some of them. The sample holds roughly 10,000 clones, around 84% seen once. The sequenced sample consisted of CD8+ T cells from blood. The receptor source for this set is a human donor with classical Hodgkin lymphoma. CDR3s include the opening cysteine and the closing phenylalanine or tryptophan. D genes are given only for firm matches. Clone sizes are given selectively: once, few, many, or a class where the clone is expanded.

DNA	CDR3	size	D	J	V
TGTGCCTGGAGTCTGGGCTCGGATACGCAGTATTTT	CAWSLGSDTQYF	NA	NA	TRBJ2-3	TRBV30
TGTGCCAGCAGTTGGACAGGACGGCACGAGCAGTACTTC	CASSWTGRHEQYF	NA	TRBD1	TRBJ2-7	TRBV27
TGCGCCAGCAGCCATGACAGCTCTGGGGCCAACGTCCTGACTTTC	CASSHDSSGANVLTF	NA	NA	TRBJ2-6	TRBV4-3
TGTGCCAGCAGCTGGACAGGGGCCACAGATACGCAGTATTTT	CASSWTGATDTQYF	once	TRBD1	TRBJ2-3	TRBV7-3
TGTGCCACCAGCCCCCAAGGGGGACAGCTCTACGAGCAGTACTTC	CATSPQGGQLYEQYF	NA	TRBD1	TRBJ2-7	TRBV15
TGTGCCAGCAGCCGGGGACAGTACTCCTACGAGCAGTACTTC	CASSRGQYSYEQYF	NA	TRBD1	TRBJ2-7	TRBV28
TGTGCCAGCCGACCGGACAGGGCCCTGTGGAATGAGCAGTTCTTC	CASRPDRALWNEQFF	NA	TRBD1	TRBJ2-1	TRBV25-1
TGTGCCAGCACCCCTGAGGTCGCAACTAATGAAAAACTGTTTTTT	CASTPEVATNEKLFF	once	NA	TRBJ1-4	TRBV7-8
TGTGCCAGTAGATGGTACTATGATAGCAATCAGCCCCAGCATTTT	CASRWYYDSNQPQHF	few	NA	TRBJ1-5	TRBV19
TGTGGAAGCGGGGGGAATTACAATGAGCAGTTCTTC	CGSGGNYNEQFF	NA	TRBD2	TRBJ2-1	TRBV7-9
TGTGCCAGCAGCTTACCGTACAACACTGAAGCTTTCTTT	CASSLPYNTEAFF	few	NA	TRBJ1-1	TRBV7-2
TGTGCCAGCAGCGTAGAGGGCAGCTCTTGGGGGAACACTGAAGCTTTCTTT	CASSVEGSSWGNTEAFF	NA	NA	TRBJ1-1	TRBV9
TGTGCCAGCAGGATGGACAGTCTCCATCAGCCCCAGCATTTT	CASRMDSLHQPQHF	NA	NA	TRBJ1-5	TRBV6-1
TGTGCCAGCAGCTTGGGGTGGCAGGGGGCCCGGCCCCAGCATTTT	CASSLGWQGARPQHF	NA	TRBD1	TRBJ1-5	TRBV5-6
TGTGCCAGCAGTGAAGCGAATTTTAGGGAGGCCTACATAGAGACCCAGTACTTC	CASSEANFREAYIETQYF	NA	NA	TRBJ2-5	TRBV2
TGTGCCAGCAGTTACTCCCCGGTGACTGAAGCTTTCTTT	CASSYSPVTEAFF	NA	NA	TRBJ1-1	TRBV6-5
TGCGCCAGCATGGGACAGGCCGTTTCTCGGGAGCTGTTTTTT	CASMGQAVSRELFF	NA	TRBD1	TRBJ2-2	TRBV10-1
TGCAGCGTCCCGACAGGGGTAGGGGAGACCCAGTACTTC	CSVPTGVGETQYF	NA	TRBD1	TRBJ2-5	TRBV29-1
TGTGCCAGCAGCTTAAGAGTCGGCGGGGAAGAGACCCAGTACTTC	CASSLRVGGEETQYF	NA	NA	TRBJ2-5	TRBV7-3
TGTGCCAGCAGCGACCGACAGGGTGAGGAGACCCAGTACTTC	CASSDRQGEETQYF	NA	TRBD1	TRBJ2-5	TRBV7-2
TGTGCCAGCAGCTTAGGGGCTACAGGGGGCCGCTCCTACGAGCAGTACTTC	CASSLGATGGRSYEQYF	NA	TRBD1	TRBJ2-7	TRBV7-9
TGTGCCAGCAGTTTAGAGGGGTTTCATGAGCAGTTCTTC	CASSLEGFHEQFF	once	NA	TRBJ2-1	TRBV28
TGTGCCAGCAGCTTAGTTCTTGGGACAGGGGGTTACAGCAATCAGCCCCAGCATTTT	CASSLVLGTGGYSNQPQHF	once	TRBD1	TRBJ1-5	TRBV7-9
TGTGCCATCAGGATTCTGGGGGACGGAGGCACAGATACGCAGTATTTT	CAIRILGDGGTDTQYF	NA	NA	TRBJ2-3	TRBV10-3
TGCGCCAGCAGCCCAGACAGTGATAGCAATCAGCCCCAGCATTTT	CASSPDSDSNQPQHF	NA	NA	TRBJ1-5	TRBV5-1
TGTGCCAGCGTGTCGGCGGGGGGCCGCACAGATACGCAGTATTTT	CASVSAGGRTDTQYF	NA	TRBD2	TRBJ2-3	TRBV28
TGTGCCAGCAGCGTAGGTTGGGGGCCATCAGATACGCAGTATTTT	CASSVGWGPSDTQYF	once	NA	TRBJ2-3	TRBV9
TGTGCCAGCAGCGTAGCCGGGGGGTGGCAGGGCCTTAACTATGGCTACACCTTC	CASSVAGGWQGLNYGYTF	NA	NA	TRBJ1-2	TRBV9
TGTGCCAGCAGCTTGTTAGGGACTATCTACAATGAGCAGTTCTTC	CASSLLGTIYNEQFF	NA	TRBD2	TRBJ2-1	TRBV11-2
TGTGCCAGCAGTTTATCCCCGACCTATGGCTACACCTTC	CASSLSPTYGYTF	NA	NA	TRBJ1-2	TRBV27
TGTGCCAGTAGTATAGGACGGGATAACTATGGCTACACCTTC	CASSIGRDNYGYTF	NA	NA	TRBJ1-2	TRBV19
TGTGCCAGCAGCGTAGGACTCAACAATGAGCAGTTCTTC	CASSVGLNNEQFF	NA	NA	TRBJ2-1	TRBV9
TGTGCCAGCAGTTTATACACAGATACGCAGTATTTT	CASSLYTDTQYF	NA	NA	TRBJ2-3	TRBV28
TGTGCCTGGACCAGACAGGGGGCAGCGGGACTTACCACCGGGGAGCTGTTTTTT	CAWTRQGAAGLTTGELFF	NA	TRBD1	TRBJ2-2	TRBV30
TGTGCCAGCAGCGACCTCACCAGGACAGGGGTCTACAATGAGCAGTTCTTC	CASSDLTRTGVYNEQFF	NA	TRBD1	TRBJ2-1	TRBV5-8
TGTGCCAGCAGTTACGGGACTGAGCAGTTCTTC	CASSYGTEQFF	NA	NA	TRBJ2-1	TRBV6-5
TGTGCCAGCAGCTCCCGGGGGGAGGGAGAGACCCAGTACTTC	CASSSRGEGETQYF	few	TRBD2	TRBJ2-5	TRBV5-4
TGTGCCAGCAGCGTCCTAGCGGGGGGTCCCAATGAGCAGTTCTTC	CASSVLAGGPNEQFF	NA	TRBD2	TRBJ2-1	TRBV9
TGTGCCAGTAGTATTACAGTGGCTAGCTCCTACGAGCAGTACTTC	CASSITVASSYEQYF	NA	NA	TRBJ2-7	TRBV19
TGTGCCAGCAGCTTGGCCAATATCGGATTCACCGGGGAGCTGTTTTTT	CASSLANIGFTGELFF	NA	NA	TRBJ2-2	TRBV5-6
TGCGCCAGCAGCCACGGACCAACCTACGAGCAGTACTTC	CASSHGPTYEQYF	NA	NA	TRBJ2-7	TRBV4-1
TGTGCCAGCAGCCCGTCAGGGAATAACTATGGCTACACCTTC	CASSPSGNNYGYTF	NA	NA	TRBJ1-2	TRBV27
TGTGCCAGCAGTTACTCGGCCGGTTACAACACCGGGGAGCTGTTTTTT	CASSYSAGYNTGELFF	NA	NA	TRBJ2-2	TRBV6-5
TGCGCCAGCAGCCAAGCGGGGGCTACCTCTTCCGAGCAGTACTTC	CASSQAGATSSEQYF	NA	NA	TRBJ2-7	TRBV4-1
TGCGCCAGCAGCCACGCGACAGGGGGCACCTACGAGCAGTACTTC	CASSHATGGTYEQYF	NA	TRBD1	TRBJ2-7	TRBV4-3
TGTGCCAGCAATTCAGGGGGGAATCAGCCCCAGCATTTT	CASNSGGNQPQHF	NA	TRBD1	TRBJ1-5	TRBV28